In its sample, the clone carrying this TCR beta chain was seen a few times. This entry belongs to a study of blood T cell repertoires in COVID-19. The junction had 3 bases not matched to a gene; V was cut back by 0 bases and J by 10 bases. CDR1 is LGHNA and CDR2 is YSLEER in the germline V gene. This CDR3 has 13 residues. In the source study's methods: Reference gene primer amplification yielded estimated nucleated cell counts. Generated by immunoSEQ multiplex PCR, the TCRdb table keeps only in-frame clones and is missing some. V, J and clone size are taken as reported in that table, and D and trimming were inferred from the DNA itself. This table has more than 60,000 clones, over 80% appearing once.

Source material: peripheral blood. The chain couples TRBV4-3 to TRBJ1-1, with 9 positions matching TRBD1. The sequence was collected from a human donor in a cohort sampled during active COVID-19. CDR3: CASSQDGTGRAFF. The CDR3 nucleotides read TGCGCCAGCAGCCAAGATGGGACAGGGCGAGCTTTCTTT.